This T cell receptor (beta chain) was captured by sequencing in a study of T cell repertoires in cytomegalovirus infection. Whole-study context: Public signatures in TCR beta pointed to CMV infection and matching HLA type. Study-level findings and limits: HLA-C-restricted CMV-specific TCR beta clonotypes were dominant in the ex vivo response.

There are many counts of this clonotype. Antigen: not known. The CDR3 is 13 amino acids. Germline V CDR1 and CDR2: LNHDA, SQIVND (reference sequence). The ends were cut back, 6 bases at V and 4 bases at J, with 12 bases in the middle. TCRdb passed the reads through MiXCR, listing each CDR3 protein once. The sample holds about 80,000 distinct CDR3 sequences; around 3.4% are singletons and the top ten take roughly 4.4%. J is TRBJ1-1 and V is TRBV19; weak D call: TRBD1 (5 bases). Sample: PBMCs. This TCR was sampled from a human donor in good health (CMV status not recorded). Some clones in this sample may be carry-over from other donors' samples. CDR3: CASRWGSATEAFF. For the CDR3, the DNA is TGTGCCAGTAGATGGGGGTCGGCCACTGAAGCTTTCTTT.